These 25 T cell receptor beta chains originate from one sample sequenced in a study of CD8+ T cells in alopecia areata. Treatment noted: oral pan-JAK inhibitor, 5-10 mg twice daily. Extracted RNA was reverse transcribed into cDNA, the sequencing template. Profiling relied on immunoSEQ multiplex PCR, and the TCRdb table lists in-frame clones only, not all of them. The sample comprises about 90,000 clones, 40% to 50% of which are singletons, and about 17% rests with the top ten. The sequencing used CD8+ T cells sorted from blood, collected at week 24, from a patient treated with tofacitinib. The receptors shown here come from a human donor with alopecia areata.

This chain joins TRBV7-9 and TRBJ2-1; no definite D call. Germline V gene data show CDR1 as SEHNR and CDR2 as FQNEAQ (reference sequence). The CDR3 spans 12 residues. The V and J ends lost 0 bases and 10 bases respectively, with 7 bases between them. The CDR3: CASSLAVGEQFF. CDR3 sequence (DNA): TGTGCCAGCAGCTTAGCGGTTGGCGAGCAGTTCTTC.

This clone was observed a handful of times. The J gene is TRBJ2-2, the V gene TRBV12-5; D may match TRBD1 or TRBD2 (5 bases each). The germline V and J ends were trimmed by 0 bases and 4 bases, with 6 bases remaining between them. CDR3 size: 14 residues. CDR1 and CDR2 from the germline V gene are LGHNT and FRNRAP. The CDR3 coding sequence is TGTGCTAGTGGTTTGGTGGGGACCACCGGGGAGCTGTTTTTT. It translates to CASGLVGTTGELFF.

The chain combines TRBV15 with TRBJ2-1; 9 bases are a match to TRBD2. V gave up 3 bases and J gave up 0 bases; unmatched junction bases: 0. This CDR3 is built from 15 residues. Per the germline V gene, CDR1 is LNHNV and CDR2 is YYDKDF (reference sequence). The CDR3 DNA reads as TGTGCCACCAGCAGTAGCGGGAGCTCCTACAATGAGCAGTTCTTC. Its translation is CATSSSGSSYNEQFF.

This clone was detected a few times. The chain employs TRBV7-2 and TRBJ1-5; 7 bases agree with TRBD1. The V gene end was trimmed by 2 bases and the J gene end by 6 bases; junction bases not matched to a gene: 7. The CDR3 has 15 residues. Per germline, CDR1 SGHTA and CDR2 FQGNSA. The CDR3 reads CASSLTDRAIQPQHF. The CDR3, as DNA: TGTGCCAGCAGCTTAACCGACAGGGCTATTCAGCCCCAGCATTTT. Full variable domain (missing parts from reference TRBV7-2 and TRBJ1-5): GAGVSQSPSNKVTEKGKDVELRCDPISGHTALYWYRQSLGQGLEFLIYFQGNSAPDKSGLPSDRFSAERTGGSVSTLTIQRTQQEDSAVYLCASSLTDRAIQPQHFGDGTRLSIL.

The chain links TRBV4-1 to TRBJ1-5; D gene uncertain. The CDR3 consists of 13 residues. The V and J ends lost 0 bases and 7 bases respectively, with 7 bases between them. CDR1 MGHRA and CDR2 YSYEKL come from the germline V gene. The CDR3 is CASSQDRRQPQHF. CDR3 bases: TGCGCCAGCAGCCAAGATCGGCGACAGCCCCAGCATTTT.

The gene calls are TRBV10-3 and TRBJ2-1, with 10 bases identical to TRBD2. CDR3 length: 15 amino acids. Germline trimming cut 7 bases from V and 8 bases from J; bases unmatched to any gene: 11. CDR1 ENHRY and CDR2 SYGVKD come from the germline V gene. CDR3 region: CAITPTSGATDEQFF. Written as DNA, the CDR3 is TGTGCCATCACCCCAACTAGCGGGGCTACGGATGAGCAGTTCTTC.

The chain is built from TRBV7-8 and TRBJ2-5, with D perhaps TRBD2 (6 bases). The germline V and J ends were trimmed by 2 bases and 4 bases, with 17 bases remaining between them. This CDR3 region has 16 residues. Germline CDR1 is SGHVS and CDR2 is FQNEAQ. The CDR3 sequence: CASSLTAEGRGETQYF. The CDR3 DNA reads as TGTGCCAGCAGCTTAACCGCGGAGGGGCGGGGAGAGACCCAGTACTTC.

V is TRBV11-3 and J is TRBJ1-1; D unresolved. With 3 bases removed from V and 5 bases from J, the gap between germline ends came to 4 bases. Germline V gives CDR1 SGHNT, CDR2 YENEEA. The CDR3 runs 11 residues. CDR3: CASSFRTEAFF. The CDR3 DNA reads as TGTGCCAGCAGCTTTAGGACTGAAGCTTTCTTT.

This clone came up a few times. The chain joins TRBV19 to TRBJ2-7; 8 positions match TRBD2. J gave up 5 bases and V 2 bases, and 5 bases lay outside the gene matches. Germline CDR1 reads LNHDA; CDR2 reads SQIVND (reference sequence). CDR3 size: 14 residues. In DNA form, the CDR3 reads TGTGCCAGTAGTATAATTAGCGGGAACCACGAGCAGTACTTC. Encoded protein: CASSIISGNHEQYF.

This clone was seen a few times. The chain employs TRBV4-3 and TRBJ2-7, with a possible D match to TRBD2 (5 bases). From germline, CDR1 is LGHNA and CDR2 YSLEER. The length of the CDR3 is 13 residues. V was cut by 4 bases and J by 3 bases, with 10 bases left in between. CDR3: CASSPGLRYEQYF. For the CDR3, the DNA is TGCGCCAGCAGCCCTGGACTGCGCTACGAGCAGTACTTC.

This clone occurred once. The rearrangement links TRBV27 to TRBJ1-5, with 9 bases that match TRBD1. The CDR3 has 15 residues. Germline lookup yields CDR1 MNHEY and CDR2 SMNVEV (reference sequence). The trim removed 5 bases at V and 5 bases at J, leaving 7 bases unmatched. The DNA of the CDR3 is TGTGCCAGCAGTCCTGTGGGACAGGGTTATCAGCCCCAGCATTTT. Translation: CASSPVGQGYQPQHF.

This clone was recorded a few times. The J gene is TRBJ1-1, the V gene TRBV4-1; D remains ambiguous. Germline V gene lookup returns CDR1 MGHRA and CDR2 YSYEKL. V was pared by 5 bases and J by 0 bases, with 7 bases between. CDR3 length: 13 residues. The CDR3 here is CASSSGMNTEAFF. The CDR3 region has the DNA TGCGCCAGCAGCTCCGGGATGAACACTGAAGCTTTCTTT.

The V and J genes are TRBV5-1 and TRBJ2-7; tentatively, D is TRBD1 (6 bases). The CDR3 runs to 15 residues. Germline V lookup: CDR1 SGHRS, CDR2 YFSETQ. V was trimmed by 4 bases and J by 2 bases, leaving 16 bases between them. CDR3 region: CASSPKGQNTYEQYF. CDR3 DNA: TGCGCCAGCAGCCCAAAGGGACAAAATACCTACGAGCAGTACTTC. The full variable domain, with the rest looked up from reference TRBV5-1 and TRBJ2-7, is KAGVTQTPRYLIKTRGQQVTLSCSPISGHRSVSWYQQTPGQGLQFLFEYFSETQRNKGNFPGRFSGRQFSNSRSEMNVSTLELGDSALYLCASSPKGQNTYEQYFGPGTRLTVT.

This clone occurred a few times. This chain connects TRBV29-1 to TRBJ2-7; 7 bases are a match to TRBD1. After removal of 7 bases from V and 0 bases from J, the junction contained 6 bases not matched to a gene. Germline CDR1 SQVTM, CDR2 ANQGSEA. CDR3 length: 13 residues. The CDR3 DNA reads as TGCAGCGCGAAACAGGGGAACTCCTACGAGCAGTACTTC. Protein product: CSAKQGNSYEQYF.

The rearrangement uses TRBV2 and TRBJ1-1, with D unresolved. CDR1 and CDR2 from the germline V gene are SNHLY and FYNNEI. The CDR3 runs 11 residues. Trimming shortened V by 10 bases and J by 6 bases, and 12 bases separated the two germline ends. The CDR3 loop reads CATTLGSEAFF. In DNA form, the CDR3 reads TGTGCCACCACGCTAGGGTCTGAAGCTTTCTTT.

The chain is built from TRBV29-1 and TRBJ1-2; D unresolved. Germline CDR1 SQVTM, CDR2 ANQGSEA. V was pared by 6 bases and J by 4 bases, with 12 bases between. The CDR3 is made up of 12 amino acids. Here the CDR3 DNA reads TGCAGCGTCCAAGGGATGTTCTATGGCTACACCTTC. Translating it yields CSVQGMFYGYTF.

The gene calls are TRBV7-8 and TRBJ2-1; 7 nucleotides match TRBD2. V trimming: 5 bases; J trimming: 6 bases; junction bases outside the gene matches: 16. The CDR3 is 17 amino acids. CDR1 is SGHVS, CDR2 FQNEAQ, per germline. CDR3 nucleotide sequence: TGTGCCAGCAGCCAAGGTGGTGTCGCAGGGAGGGTCAATGAGCAGTTCTTC. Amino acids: CASSQGGVAGRVNEQFF.

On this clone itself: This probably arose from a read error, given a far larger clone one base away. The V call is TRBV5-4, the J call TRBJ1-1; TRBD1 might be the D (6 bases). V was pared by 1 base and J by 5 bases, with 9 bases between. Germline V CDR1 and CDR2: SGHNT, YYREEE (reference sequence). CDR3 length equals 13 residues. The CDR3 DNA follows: TGTGCCAGCAGCTTGACGGGACAAACTGAAGCTTTCTTT. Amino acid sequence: CASSLTGQTEAFF.

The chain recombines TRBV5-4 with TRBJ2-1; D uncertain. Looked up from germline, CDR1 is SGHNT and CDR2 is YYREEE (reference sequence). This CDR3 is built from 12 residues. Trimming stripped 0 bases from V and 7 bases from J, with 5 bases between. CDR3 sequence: CASSLGWNEQFF. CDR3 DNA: TGTGCCAGCAGCTTGGGGTGGAATGAGCAGTTCTTC.

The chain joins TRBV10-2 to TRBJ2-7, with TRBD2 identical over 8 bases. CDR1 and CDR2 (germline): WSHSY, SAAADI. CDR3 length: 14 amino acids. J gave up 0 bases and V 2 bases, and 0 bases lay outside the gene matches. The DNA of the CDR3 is TGCGCCAGCAGTGAGGGGACTAGCTCCTACGAGCAGTACTTC. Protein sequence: CASSEGTSSYEQYF.

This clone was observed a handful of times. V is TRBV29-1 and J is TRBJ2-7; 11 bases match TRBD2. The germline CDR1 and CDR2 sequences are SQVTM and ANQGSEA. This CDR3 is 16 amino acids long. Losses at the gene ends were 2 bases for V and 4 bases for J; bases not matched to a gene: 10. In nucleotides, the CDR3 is TGCAGCGTTGAATTCTGGGCTAGCGGGAGGTCGTACGAGCAGTACTTC. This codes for CSVEFWASGRSYEQYF.

CDR3 sequence (DNA): TGCGCCAGCAGCCTGGGACAGTACAATCAGCCCCAGCATTTT. Translating gives CASSLGQYNQPQHF. The chain has TRBV4-3 and TRBJ1-5; 7 bases are shared with TRBD1. The CDR3 has 14 residues. V lost 4 bases and J lost 3; bases outside the gene matches: 3. The V gene's germline CDR1 is LGHNA and CDR2 YSLEER.

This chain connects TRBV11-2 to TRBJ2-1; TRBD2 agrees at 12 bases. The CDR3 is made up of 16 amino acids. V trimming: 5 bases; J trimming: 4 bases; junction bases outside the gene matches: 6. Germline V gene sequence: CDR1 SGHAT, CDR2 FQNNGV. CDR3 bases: TGTGCCAGCAGCCCCCGACTAGCGGGGGTGTACAATGAGCAGTTCTTC. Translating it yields CASSPRLAGVYNEQFF.

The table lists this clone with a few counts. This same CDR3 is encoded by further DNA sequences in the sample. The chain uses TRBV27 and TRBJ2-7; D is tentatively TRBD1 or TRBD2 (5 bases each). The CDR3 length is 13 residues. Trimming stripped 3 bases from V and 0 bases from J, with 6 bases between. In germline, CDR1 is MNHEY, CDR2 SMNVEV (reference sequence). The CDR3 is CASSFGGSYEQYF. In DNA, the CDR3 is TGTGCCAGCAGTTTTGGGGGCTCCTACGAGCAGTACTTC.

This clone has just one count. The CDR3 nucleotides are TGTGCCAGCGATCCGGGACAGGGGGCGTTTGGCTACACCTTC. Translation gives CASDPGQGAFGYTF. The chain combines TRBV2 with TRBJ1-2; 12 nucleotides match TRBD1. Per the germline V gene, CDR1 is SNHLY and CDR2 is FYNNEI. J lost 7 bases, V lost 8 bases, and 8 bases had no gene match. The CDR3 is 14 amino acids.